This record concerns one TCR beta chain sequence. A few counts support this clonotype. Its antigen specificity is not known. Per-base quality was not reported, and no clone a single base away is much larger than it. The CDR3 covers 13 residues, taking in both the cysteine and the phenylalanine. CDR3 DNA is the only sequence kept; it has 39 bases, read in frame from the first base. The germline V gene (reference sequence) yields GTSNPN for CDR1 and SVGIG for CDR2. V sheds 0 bases and J sheds 5 bases, leaving 8 bases between their ends. The source of the sample is a study of response to subunit inactivated influenza vaccine (dated by TCRdb to 2016 to 2018). Looking at the study overall: To follow how T cells responded to a trivalent subunit inactivated influenza vaccine, the researchers relied on deep quantitative profiling of the T cell receptor repertoire. Summary of the overall study and its limitations: The authors suggested that each seasonal influenza vaccination may recruit only a limited number of new T cells.

Library preparation used RT-PCR. Sequenced using an Illumina HiSeq 2500. TCRdb trimmed public reads at Q25 via fastp, called clones via MiXCR and kept in-frame beta chains. Every entry covers one CDR3 protein and lists the most common genes and DNA from its rows. The sample table contains around 480,000 distinct CDR3 sequences; only one count was recorded for approximately 16% of them. Clones ranked in the top ten supply 3% of the sample. Sequenced material: CD4+ T cells sorted from PBMCs, taken about 24 months after vaccination. This clonotype originated in a man in his fifties or sixties who received an inactivated influenza vaccine. Donor details come from another sample of the same person, matched by shared clones. The chain employs TRBV30 and TRBJ1-5; TRBD1 is a weak D gene call, 5 bases matching. The sequenced DNA is TGTGCCTGGAGTGTTGCCAGGGATCAGCCCCAGCATTTT. Its product reads: CAWSVARDQPQHF.